The 16 T cell receptor beta chains reported below all come from one sample, sequenced in a study of cytomegalovirus exposure and HLA in healthy donors. PCR involved 60 Vbeta and 13 Jbeta primers. TCRdb's copy holds only in-frame clones and misses some; the assay was immunoSEQ multiplex PCR. The table lists approximately 210,000 clones, approximately 79% of them singletons. What was sequenced was PBMCs. The receptor set was obtained from a girl aged 5-17 years in good health and CMV-seropositive.

The V and J genes are TRBV7-7 and TRBJ2-5; D is ambiguous. The CDR3 is made up of 13 amino acids. With 1 base removed from V and 1 base from J, the gap between germline ends came to 4 bases. The germline gives CDR1 SSHAT, CDR2 FNYEAQ (reference sequence). In DNA form, the CDR3 reads TGTGCCAGCAGCTTAGGAGTCCAAGAGACCCAGTACTTC. Encoded protein: CASSLGVQETQYF.

The rearrangement joins TRBV13 to TRBJ2-5; 13 positions agree with TRBD2. CDR3 length: 15 amino acids. From germline, CDR1 is PRHDT and CDR2 FYEKMQ (reference sequence). With V trimmed by 0 bases and J by 5 bases, 0 bases remained unmatched. CDR3 residues: CASSLGLAGGETQYF. In DNA, the CDR3 is TGTGCCAGCAGCTTAGGACTAGCGGGGGGGGAGACCCAGTACTTC.

The chain has TRBV27 and TRBJ2-3, with D possibly TRBD1 on 7 matching bases. There are 15 residues in the CDR3. V lost 6 bases, J lost 6 bases, and 19 bases lay in between. The germline CDR1 and CDR2 sequences are MNHEY and SMNVEV (reference sequence). The CDR3 DNA reads TGTGCCAGCAGCCCTTCGAGCAGGGGGAGGGATACGCAGTATTTT. It encodes CASSPSSRGRDTQYF.

The gene calls are TRBV4-1 and TRBJ1-1; D is unresolved. V lost 4 bases, J lost 6 bases, and 9 bases lay in between. The length of the CDR3 is 12 residues. Germline CDR1 MGHRA, CDR2 YSYEKL. The CDR3 DNA reads TGCGCCAGCAGCCGTCCGGGAGCTGAAGCTTTCTTT. The encoded protein is CASSRPGAEAFF.

This chain joins TRBV19 and TRBJ2-5; tentative D call: TRBD2 (5 bases). This CDR3 spans 14 amino acids. Germline V gives CDR1 LNHDA, CDR2 SQIVND (reference sequence). Trimming took off 4 bases at V and 7 bases at J, with 16 bases between the two ends. The chain's CDR3 is CASSTPGSDGTQYF. The CDR3 nucleotides are TGTGCCAGTAGTACCCCGGGATCGGACGGGACCCAGTACTTC.

The V call is TRBV6-5, the J call TRBJ2-2, with D possibly TRBD2 on 6 matching bases. Per germline, CDR1 MNHEY and CDR2 SVGAGI. The V gene lost 5 bases and the J gene lost 7 bases, with 14 bases spanning the gap. The CDR3 is 14 residues long. CDR3 nucleotide sequence: TGTGCCAGCAGTCAGGACGGGGGAGGCGGGGAGCTGTTTTTT. Its protein is CASSQDGGGGELFF.

This sequence joins TRBV6-1 and TRBJ2-5; 9 bases map to TRBD2. This CDR3 has 16 residues. Looked up from germline, CDR1 is MNHNS and CDR2 is SASEGT. The trim removed 2 bases at V and 5 bases at J, leaving 9 bases unmatched. The CDR3 spells CASSERAGGVRETQYF. CDR3 bases: TGTGCCAGCAGTGAAAGGGCGGGGGGGGTCCGGGAGACCCAGTACTTC.

The rearrangement joins TRBV27 to TRBJ2-1; 10 nucleotides line up with TRBD2. Trimming cost V 5 bases and J 0 bases; bases outside gene matches: 1. CDR1 is MNHEY and CDR2 is SMNVEV in the germline V gene (reference sequence). This CDR3 spans 15 amino acids. CDR3 sequence reads: CASSASGGSYNEQFF. CDR3 nucleotides: TGTGCCAGCAGTGCTAGCGGGGGCTCCTACAATGAGCAGTTCTTC.

This chain joins TRBV4-3 and TRBJ1-4; TRBD1 aligns across 7 bases. V shed 5 bases, J shed 6 bases, and the junction held 3 bases outside the gene matches. The CDR3 runs 13 residues. CDR1 and CDR2 (germline): LGHNA, YSLEER. Here the CDR3 reads CASSFQGDEKLFF. The CDR3, as DNA: TGCGCCAGCAGCTTTCAGGGGGATGAAAAACTGTTTTTT.

This clone was counted a few times. The genes are TRBV18 and TRBJ1-6; 8 positions agree with TRBD1. CDR3 size: 15 residues. Germline trimming cut 3 bases from V and 9 bases from J; bases unmatched to any gene: 7. CDR1 is KGHSH, CDR2 LQKENI, per germline. In DNA form, the CDR3 reads TGTGCCAGCTCACCCCGAGCAGGGGGCTCTTCACCCCTCCACTTT. It codes for CASSPRAGGSSPLHF.

This clone appeared once. The V and J genes are TRBV2 and TRBJ1-2; D possibly corresponds to TRBD1 (5 bases). In germline, CDR1 is SNHLY, CDR2 FYNNEI. V shed 5 bases and J shed 4 bases, with 11 bases lying between them. This CDR3 region has 13 residues. CDR3 amino acids: CASSSEGFYGYTF. The CDR3 DNA sequence: TGTGCCAGCAGTTCGGAGGGGTTCTATGGCTACACCTTC.

V is TRBV15 and J is TRBJ2-6; unclear D gene. This CDR3 comprises 15 residues. Germline assignment: CDR1 LNHNV and CDR2 YYDKDF (reference sequence). Trimming left V 5 bases short and J 1 base short, with 9 bases between. CDR3 residues: CATSPGESGANVLTF. CDR3 DNA sequence: TGTGCCACCAGCCCGGGTGAGTCTGGGGCCAACGTCCTGACTTTC. The entire variable domain, with the rest obtained from reference TRBV15 and TRBJ2-6, is as follows: DAMVIQNPRYQVTQFGKPVTLSCSQTLNHNVMYWYQQKSSQAPKLLFHYYDKDFNNEADTPDNFQSRRPNTSFCFLDIRSPGLGDTAMYLCATSPGESGANVLTFGAGSRLTVL.

This sequence joins TRBV12-5 and TRBJ2-5; 9 bases line up with TRBD2. The CDR3 covers 15 residues. Germline V gene data show CDR1 as LGHNT and CDR2 as FRNRAP. Trimming took 1 base from V and 5 from J; bases not matched to a gene: 5. The CDR3, as DNA: TGTGCTAGTGGTTTGGCGGCGGGGGGGCCTGAGACCCAGTACTTC. Its translation: CASGLAAGGPETQYF.

This clone was seen more than once but under ten times. The chain is built from TRBV18 and TRBJ1-5; tentative D call: TRBD1 (5 bases). Germline CDR1 and CDR2: KGHSH and LQKENI. With 2 bases removed from V and 11 bases from J, the gap between germline ends came to 16 bases. This CDR3 has 14 residues. CDR3 nucleotide sequence: TGTGCCAGCTCACCATCTGGGGGGGGGTCAGCCCAGCATTTT. Translation gives CASSPSGGGSAQHF.

Turning to this clone: The conserved phenylalanine or tryptophan is not found at the CDR3 terminus, so this likely reflects a read error. The DNA is left out, because the CDR3 cannot be placed on it with certainty; the CDR3 is given as TCRdb lists it. This chain links TRBV4-2 with TRBJ2-3; the listed D gene, TRBD1, was not tested against the DNA. The CDR3 totals 14 residues, both ends included. Germline lookup yields CDR1 LGHNA and CDR2 YNFKEQ. The CDR3 loop reads CASSQVSEFMLGVS.

A single count supports this clone. The V call is TRBV27, the J call TRBJ2-7; D may be TRBD1 (6 bases). CDR3 length equals 15 residues. Germline CDR1 and CDR2: MNHEY and SMNVEV (reference sequence). V was shortened by 3 bases and J by 3 bases, with 15 bases between the two germline ends. CDR3 DNA sequence: TGTGCCAGCAGTTTGAGTGGACAGACTTTCTACGAGCAGTACTTC. Its protein product is CASSLSGQTFYEQYF.